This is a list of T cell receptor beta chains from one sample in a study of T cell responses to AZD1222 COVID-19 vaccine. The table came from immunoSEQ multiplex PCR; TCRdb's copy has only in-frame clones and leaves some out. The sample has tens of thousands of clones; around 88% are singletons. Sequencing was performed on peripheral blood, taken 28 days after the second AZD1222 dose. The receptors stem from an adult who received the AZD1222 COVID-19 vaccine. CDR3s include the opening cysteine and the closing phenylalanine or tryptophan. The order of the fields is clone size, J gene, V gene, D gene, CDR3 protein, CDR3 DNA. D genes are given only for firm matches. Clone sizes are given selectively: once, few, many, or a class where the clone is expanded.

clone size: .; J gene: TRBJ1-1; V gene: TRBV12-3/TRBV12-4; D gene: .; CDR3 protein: CASSPPANTEAFF; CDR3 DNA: TGTGCCAGCAGTCCCCCGGCGAACACTGAAGCTTTCTTT
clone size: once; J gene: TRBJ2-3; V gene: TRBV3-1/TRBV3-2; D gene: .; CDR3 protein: CASSQGLGAVGDTQYF; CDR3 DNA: TGTGCCAGCAGCCAAGGGTTAGGGGCGGTGGGAGATACGCAGTATTTT
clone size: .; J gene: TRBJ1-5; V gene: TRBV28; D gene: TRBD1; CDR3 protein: CASRPTGGNQPQHF; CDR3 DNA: TGTGCCAGCAGACCGACAGGGGGGAATCAGCCCCAGCATTTT
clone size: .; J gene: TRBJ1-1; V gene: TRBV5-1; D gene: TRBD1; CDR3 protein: CASSLAQDRVLNTEAFF; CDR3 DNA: TGCGCCAGCAGCTTGGCCCAGGACAGGGTGTTGAACACTGAAGCTTTCTTT
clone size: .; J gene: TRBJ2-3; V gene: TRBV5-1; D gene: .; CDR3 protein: CASSRAGTASTDTQYF; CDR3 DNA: TGCGCCAGCAGCCGGGCCGGGACTGCAAGCACAGATACGCAGTATTTT
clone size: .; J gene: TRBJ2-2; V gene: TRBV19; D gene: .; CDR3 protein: CASIDRNTGELFF; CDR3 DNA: TGTGCCAGTATTGACAGAAACACCGGGGAGCTGTTTTTT
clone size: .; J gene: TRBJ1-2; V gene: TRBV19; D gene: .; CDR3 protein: CASSMASGAGSLGYTF; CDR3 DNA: TGTGCCAGTAGTATGGCCTCGGGGGCAGGGTCTTTGGGCTACACCTTC
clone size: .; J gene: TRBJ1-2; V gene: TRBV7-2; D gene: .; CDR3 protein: CASSLGRVWGYTF; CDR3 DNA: TGTGCCAGCAGCTTGGGCAGGGTTTGGGGCTACACCTTC
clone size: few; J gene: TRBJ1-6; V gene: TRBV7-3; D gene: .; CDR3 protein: CASSTDSGSPLHF; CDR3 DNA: TGTGCCAGCAGCACAGACAGTGGGTCACCCCTCCACTTT
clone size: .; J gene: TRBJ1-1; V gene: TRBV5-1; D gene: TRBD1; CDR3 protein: CASSSQGRGDTEAFF; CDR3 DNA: TGCGCCAGCAGCTCACAGGGGAGGGGGGACACTGAAGCTTTCTTT
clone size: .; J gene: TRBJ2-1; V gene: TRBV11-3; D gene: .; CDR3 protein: CASSFDFSGEQFF; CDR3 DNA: TGTGCCAGCAGCTTCGATTTTTCTGGGGAGCAGTTCTTC
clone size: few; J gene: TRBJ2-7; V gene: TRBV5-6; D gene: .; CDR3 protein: CASSSRFAPLSYEQYF; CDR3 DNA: TGTGCCAGCAGCTCGCGTTTCGCCCCCCTCTCCTACGAGCAGTACTTC
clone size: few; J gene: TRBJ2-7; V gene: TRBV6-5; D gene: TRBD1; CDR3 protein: CASSWGQGGSYEQYF; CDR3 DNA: TGTGCCAGCAGTTGGGGACAGGGTGGCTCCTACGAGCAGTACTTC
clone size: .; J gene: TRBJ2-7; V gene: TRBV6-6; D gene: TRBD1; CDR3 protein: CASSTQGSYEQYF; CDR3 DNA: TGTGCCAGCAGTACACAGGGGTCCTACGAGCAGTACTTC
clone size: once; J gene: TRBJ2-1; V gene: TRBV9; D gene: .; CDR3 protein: CASSGEGRNEQFF; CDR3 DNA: TGTGCCAGCAGCGGGGAAGGGCGCAATGAGCAGTTCTTC
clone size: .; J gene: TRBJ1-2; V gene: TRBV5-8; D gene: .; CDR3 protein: CASTTLGDLLYGYTF; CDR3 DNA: TGTGCCAGCACCACGCTAGGGGACCTCCTTTATGGCTACACCTTC
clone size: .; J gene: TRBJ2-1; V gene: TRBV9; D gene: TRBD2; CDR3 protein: CASSAIAGYLNEQFF; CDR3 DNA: TGTGCCAGCAGCGCAATAGCGGGGTACCTCAATGAGCAGTTCTTC
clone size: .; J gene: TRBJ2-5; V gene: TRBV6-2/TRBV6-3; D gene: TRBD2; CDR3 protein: CASSYWLAGSETQYF; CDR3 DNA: TGTGCCAGCAGTTACTGGCTAGCGGGGTCAGAGACCCAGTACTTC
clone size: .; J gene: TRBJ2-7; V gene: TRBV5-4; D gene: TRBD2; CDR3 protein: CASSLFRGGREQYF; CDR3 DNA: TGTGCCAGCAGCTTGTTCCGGGGGGGACGCGAGCAGTACTTC
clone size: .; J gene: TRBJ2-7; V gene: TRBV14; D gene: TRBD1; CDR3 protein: CASSQGLNRDRGYEQYF; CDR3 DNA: TGTGCCAGCAGCCAAGGGCTTAACCGGGACAGGGGGTACGAGCAGTACTTC
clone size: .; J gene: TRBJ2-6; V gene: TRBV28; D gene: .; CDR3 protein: CASKEGVGANVLTF; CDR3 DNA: TGTGCCAGCAAGGAGGGAGTTGGGGCCAACGTCCTGACTTTC
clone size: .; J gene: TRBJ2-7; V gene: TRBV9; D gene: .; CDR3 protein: CASSVAGGSSYEQYF; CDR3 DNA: TGTGCCAGCAGCGTAGCTGGGGGTAGCTCCTACGAGCAGTACTTC
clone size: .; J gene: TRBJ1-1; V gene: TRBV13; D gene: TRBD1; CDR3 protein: CASSLGRGLGTEAFF; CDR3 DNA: TGTGCCAGCAGCTTAGGGAGGGGGCTCGGCACTGAAGCTTTCTTT
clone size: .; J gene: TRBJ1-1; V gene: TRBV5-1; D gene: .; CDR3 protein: CASSLDGMNTEAFF; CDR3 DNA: TGCGCCAGCAGCTTGGACGGAATGAACACTGAAGCTTTCTTT
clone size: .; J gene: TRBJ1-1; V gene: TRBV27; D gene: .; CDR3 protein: CASSLGRATEAFF; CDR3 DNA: TGTGCCAGCAGTTTAGGGCGGGCGACTGAAGCTTTCTTT
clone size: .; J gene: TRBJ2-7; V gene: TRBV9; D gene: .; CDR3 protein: CASSVGAGLSSYEQYF; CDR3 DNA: TGTGCCAGCAGCGTAGGGGCCGGACTGAGCTCCTACGAGCAGTACTTC
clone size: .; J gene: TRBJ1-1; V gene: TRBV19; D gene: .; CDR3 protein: CASTRVGGLSTFTEAFF; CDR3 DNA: TGTGCCAGTACCCGCGTCGGGGGGCTATCTACCTTCACTGAAGCTTTCTTT
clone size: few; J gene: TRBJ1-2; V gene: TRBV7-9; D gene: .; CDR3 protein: CASSSQGLYGYTF; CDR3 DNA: TGTGCCAGCAGCTCGCAGGGGCTCTATGGCTACACCTTC
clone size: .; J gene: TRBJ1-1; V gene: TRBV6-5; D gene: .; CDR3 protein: CASSFMGDTEAFF; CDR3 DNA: TGTGCCAGCAGTTTTATGGGGGACACTGAAGCTTTCTTT
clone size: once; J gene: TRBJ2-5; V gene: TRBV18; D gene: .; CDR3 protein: CASTLPPETQYF; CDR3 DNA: TGTGCCAGCACACTACCCCCTGAGACCCAGTACTTC
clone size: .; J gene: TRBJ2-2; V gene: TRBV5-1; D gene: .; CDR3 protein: CASTSRDKTSLGTGELFF; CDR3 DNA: TGCGCCAGCACCTCCCGAGACAAGACGTCCCTAGGGACCGGGGAGCTGTTTTTT
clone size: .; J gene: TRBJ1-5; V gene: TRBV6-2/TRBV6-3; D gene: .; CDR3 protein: CASSYRWADDQPQHF; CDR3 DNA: TGTGCCAGCAGTTATAGGTGGGCAGACGATCAGCCCCAGCATTTT
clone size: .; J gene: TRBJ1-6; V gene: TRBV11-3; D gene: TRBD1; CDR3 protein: CASRRQGRVGDSPLHF; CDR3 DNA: TGTGCCAGCAGACGACAGGGGAGGGTGGGTGATTCACCCCTCCACTTT
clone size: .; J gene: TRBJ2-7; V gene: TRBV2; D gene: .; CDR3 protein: CASTGRAYEQYF; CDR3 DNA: TGTGCCAGCACGGGCAGAGCCTACGAGCAGTACTTC
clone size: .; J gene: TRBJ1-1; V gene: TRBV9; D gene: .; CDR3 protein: CASSTHTYTEAFF; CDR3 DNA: TGTGCCAGCAGCACCCACACGTATACTGAAGCTTTCTTT
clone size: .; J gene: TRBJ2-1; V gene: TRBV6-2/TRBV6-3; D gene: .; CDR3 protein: CASSPGLGQLGEQFF; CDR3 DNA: TGTGCCAGCAGTCCCGGGCTCGGGCAGTTGGGTGAGCAGTTCTTC
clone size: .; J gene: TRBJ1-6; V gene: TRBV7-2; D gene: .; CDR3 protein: CASSSGTPYNSPLHF; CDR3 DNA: TGTGCCAGCAGCTCCGGGACCCCCTATAATTCACCCCTCCACTTT
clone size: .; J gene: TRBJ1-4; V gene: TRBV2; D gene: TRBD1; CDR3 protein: CASRRQGKLFF; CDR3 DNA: TGTGCCAGCAGGAGACAGGGAAAACTGTTTTTT
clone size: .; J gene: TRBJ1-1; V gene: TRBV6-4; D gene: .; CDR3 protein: CASSVDIETTEAFF; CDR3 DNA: TGTGCCAGCAGCGTGGACATAGAGACCACTGAAGCTTTCTTT
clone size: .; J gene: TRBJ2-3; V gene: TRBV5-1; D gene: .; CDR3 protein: CASSPDGTDTQYF; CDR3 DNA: TGCGCCAGCAGCCCGGACGGCACAGATACGCAGTATTTT
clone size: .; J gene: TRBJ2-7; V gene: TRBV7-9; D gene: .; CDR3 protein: CASSSNVGRELSYEQYF; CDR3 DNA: TGTGCCAGCAGCTCAAATGTCGGACGGGAGTTATCCTACGAGCAGTACTTC
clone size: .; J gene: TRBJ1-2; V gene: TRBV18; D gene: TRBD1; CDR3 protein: CASSPSGGGDGYTF; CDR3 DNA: TGTGCCAGCTCACCATCAGGGGGCGGGGATGGCTACACCTTC
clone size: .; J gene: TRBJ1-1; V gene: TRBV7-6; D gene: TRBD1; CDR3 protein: CASSPQTGMNTEAFF; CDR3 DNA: TGTGCCAGCAGCCCACAGACAGGGATGAACACTGAAGCTTTCTTT
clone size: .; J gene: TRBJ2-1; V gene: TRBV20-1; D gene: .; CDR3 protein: CSAPARPEQFF; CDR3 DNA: TGCAGTGCCCCCGCCCGACCAGAGCAGTTCTTC
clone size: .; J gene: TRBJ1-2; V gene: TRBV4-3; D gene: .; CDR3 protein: CASSQDGSEYYGYTF; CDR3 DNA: TGCGCCAGCAGCCAAGATGGGAGTGAATACTATGGCTACACCTTC
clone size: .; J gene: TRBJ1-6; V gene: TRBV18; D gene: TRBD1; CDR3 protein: CASSGPNTGVNSPLHF; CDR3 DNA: TGTGCCAGCTCCGGACCGAACACAGGGGTTAATTCACCCCTCCACTTT
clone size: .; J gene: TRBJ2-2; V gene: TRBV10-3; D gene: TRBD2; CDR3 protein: CAISGASGGNTGELFF; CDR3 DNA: TGTGCCATCAGTGGTGCTAGCGGGGGTAACACCGGGGAGCTGTTTTTT
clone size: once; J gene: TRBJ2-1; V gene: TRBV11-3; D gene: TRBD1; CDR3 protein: CASSFEGQGYNEQFF; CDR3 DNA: TGTGCCAGCAGCTTTGAGGGACAGGGGTACAATGAGCAGTTCTTC
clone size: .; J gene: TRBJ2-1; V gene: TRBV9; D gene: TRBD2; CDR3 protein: CASSVYGTSGGAYNEQFF; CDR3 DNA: TGTGCCAGCAGCGTTTACGGGACTAGCGGGGGGGCCTACAATGAGCAGTTCTTC
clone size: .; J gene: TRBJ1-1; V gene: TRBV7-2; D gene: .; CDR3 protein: CASSPGTPNTEAFF; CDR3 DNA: TGTGCCAGCAGCCCCGGGACACCAAACACTGAAGCTTTCTTT
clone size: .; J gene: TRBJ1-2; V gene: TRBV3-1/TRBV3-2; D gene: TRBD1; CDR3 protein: CASSQEGAGGSHGYTF; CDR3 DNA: TGTGCCAGCAGCCAAGAGGGGGCAGGGGGAAGTCATGGCTACACCTTC
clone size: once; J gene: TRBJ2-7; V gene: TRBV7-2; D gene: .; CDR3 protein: CASSLQGSREQYF; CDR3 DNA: TGTGCCAGCAGCTTACAGGGTTCGCGGGAGCAGTACTTC
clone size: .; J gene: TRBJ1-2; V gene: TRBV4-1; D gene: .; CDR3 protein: CASSPTVAYGYTF; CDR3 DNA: TGCGCCAGCAGCCCAACGGTAGCCTATGGCTACACCTTC
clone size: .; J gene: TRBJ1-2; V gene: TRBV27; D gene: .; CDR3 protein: CASSPRPSGWLF; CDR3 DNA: TGTGCCAGCAGCCCCCGCCCAAGTGGATGGCTGTTC
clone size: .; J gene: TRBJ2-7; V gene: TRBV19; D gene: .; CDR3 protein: CASSPRTLVVSYEQYF; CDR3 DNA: TGTGCCAGTAGTCCCCGGACCTTAGTAGTCTCGTACGAGCAGTACTTC
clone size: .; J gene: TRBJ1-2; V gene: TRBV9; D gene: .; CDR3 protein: CASSVSYGYTF; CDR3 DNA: TGTGCCAGCAGCGTCTCATATGGCTACACCTTC
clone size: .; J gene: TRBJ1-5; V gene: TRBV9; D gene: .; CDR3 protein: CASSVGGASNQPQHF; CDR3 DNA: TGTGCCAGCAGCGTAGGGGGCGCGAGCAATCAGCCCCAGCATTTT
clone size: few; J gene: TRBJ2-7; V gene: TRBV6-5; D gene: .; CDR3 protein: CASSSRDGLLYEQYF; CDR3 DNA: TGTGCCAGCAGCTCCCGGGACGGCCTCCTATACGAGCAGTACTTC
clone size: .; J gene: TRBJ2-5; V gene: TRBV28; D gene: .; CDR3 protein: CASSLDGETQYF; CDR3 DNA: TGTGCCAGCAGTTTGGACGGGGAAACCCAGTACTTC